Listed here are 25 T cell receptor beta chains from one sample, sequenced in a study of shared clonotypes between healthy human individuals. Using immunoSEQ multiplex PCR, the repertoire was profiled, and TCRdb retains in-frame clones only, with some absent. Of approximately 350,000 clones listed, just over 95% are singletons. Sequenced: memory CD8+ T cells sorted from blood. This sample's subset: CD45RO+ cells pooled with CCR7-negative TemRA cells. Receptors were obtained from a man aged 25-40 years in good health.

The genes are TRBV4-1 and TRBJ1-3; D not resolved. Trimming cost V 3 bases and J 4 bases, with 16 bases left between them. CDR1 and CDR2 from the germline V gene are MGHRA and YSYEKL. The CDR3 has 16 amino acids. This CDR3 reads CASSHGPTLAGNTIYF. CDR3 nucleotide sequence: TGCGCCAGCAGCCACGGACCGACCTTGGCCGGAAACACCATATATTTT.

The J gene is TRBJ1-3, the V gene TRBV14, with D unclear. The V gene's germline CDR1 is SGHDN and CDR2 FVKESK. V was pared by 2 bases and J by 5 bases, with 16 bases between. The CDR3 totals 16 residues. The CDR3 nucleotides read TGTGCCAGCAGCCAATTATCCCCAGGACCGAGAAACACCATATATTTT. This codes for CASSQLSPGPRNTIYF.

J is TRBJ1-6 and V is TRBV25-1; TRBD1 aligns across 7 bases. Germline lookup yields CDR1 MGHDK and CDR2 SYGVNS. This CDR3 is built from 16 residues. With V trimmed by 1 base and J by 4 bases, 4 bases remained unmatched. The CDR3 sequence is CASSELGGAYNSPLHF. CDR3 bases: TGTGCCAGCAGTGAATTAGGGGGCGCTTATAATTCACCCCTCCACTTT. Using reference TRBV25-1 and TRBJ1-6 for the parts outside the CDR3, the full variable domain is EADIYQTPRYLVIGTGKKITLECSQTMGHDKMYWYQQDPGMELHLIHYSYGVNSTEKGDLSSESTVSRIRTEHFPLTLESARPSHTSQYLCASSELGGAYNSPLHFGNGTRLTVT.

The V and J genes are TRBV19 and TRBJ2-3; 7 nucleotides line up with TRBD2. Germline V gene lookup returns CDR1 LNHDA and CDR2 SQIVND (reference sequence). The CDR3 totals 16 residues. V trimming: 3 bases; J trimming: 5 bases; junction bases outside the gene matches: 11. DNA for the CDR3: TGTGCCAGTAGTATCCGCCCTCTGGCGGGAGTAGATACGCAGTATTTT. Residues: CASSIRPLAGVDTQYF.

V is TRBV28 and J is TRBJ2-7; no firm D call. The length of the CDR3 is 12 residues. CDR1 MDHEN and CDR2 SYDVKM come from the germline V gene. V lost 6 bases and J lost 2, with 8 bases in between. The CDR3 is CASSTDTYEQYF. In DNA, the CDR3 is TGTGCCAGCAGCACTGACACCTACGAGCAGTACTTC.

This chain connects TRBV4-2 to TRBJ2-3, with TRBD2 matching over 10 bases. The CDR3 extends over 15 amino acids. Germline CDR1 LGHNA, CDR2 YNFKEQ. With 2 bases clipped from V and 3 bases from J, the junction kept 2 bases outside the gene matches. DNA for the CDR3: TGTGCCAGCAGCCAATCTAGCGGGAGAACAGATACGCAGTATTTT. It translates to CASSQSSGRTDTQYF.

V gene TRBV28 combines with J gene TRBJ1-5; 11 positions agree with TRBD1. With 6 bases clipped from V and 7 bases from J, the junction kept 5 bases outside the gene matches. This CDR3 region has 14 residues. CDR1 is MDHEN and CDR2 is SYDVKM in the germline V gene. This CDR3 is CASRDRGRGQPQHF. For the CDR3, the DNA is TGTGCCAGCAGGGACAGGGGGCGCGGGCAGCCCCAGCATTTT.

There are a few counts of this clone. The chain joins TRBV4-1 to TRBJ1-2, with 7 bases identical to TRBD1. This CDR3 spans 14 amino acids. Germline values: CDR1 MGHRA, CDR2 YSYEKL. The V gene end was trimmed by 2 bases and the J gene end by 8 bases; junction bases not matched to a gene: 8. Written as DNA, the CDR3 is TGCGCCAGCAGCCAATTCACTGACAGGGAGGGCTACACCTTC. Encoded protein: CASSQFTDREGYTF.

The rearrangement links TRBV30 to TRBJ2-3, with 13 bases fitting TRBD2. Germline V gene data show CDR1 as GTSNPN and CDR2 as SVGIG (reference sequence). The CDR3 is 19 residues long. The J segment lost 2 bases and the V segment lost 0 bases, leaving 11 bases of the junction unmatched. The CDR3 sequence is CAWSVSRTSGSGFTDTQYF. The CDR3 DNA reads TGTGCCTGGAGTGTTTCCCGGACTAGCGGGAGTGGATTCACAGATACGCAGTATTTT.

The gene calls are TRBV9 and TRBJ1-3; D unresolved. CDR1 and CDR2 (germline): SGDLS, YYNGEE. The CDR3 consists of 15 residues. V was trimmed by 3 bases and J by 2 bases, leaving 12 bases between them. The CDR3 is CASSALPGTGNTIYF. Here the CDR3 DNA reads TGTGCCAGCAGCGCTCTACCGGGGACTGGAAACACCATATATTTT.

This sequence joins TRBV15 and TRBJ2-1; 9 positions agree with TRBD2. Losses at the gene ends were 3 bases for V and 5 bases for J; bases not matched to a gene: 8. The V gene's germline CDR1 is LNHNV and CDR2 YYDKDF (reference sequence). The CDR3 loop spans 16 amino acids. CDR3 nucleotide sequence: TGTGCCACCAGCAGGATAGCGGGAGCTCGAGACAATGAGCAGTTCTTC. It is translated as CATSRIAGARDNEQFF.

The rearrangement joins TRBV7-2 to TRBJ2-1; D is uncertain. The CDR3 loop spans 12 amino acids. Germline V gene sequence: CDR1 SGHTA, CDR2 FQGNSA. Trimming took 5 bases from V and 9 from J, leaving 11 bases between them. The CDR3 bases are TGTGCCAGCAGCCGAGTAGGTACTGAGCAGTTCTTC. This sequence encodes CASSRVGTEQFF.

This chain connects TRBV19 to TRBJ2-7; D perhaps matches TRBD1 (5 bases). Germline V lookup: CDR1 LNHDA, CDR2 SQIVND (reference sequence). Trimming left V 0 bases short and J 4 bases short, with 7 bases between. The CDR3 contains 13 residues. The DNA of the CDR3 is TGTGCCAGTAGTATAGAGGACAAGTACGAGCAGTACTTC. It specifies CASSIEDKYEQYF.

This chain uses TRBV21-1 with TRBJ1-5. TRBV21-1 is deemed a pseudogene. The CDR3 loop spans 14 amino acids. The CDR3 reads CASSMGGRLLPQHF. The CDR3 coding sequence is TGTGCCAGCTCTATGGGGGGGCGACTTCTGCCCCAGCATTTT.

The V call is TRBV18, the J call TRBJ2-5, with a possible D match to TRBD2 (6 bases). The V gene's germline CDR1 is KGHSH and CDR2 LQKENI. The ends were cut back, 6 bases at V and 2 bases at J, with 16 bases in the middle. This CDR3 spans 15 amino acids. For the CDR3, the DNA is TGTGCCAGCTCTGCCGTGGGCGGACTACAAGAGACCCAGTACTTC. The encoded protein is CASSAVGGLQETQYF.

The CDR3 spells CASSLAVGNEQFF. In DNA, the CDR3 is TGTGCCAGCAGCTTGGCTGTTGGCAATGAGCAGTTCTTC. This rearrangement joins TRBV5-4 to TRBJ2-1; D remains unclear. V was trimmed by 0 bases and J by 6 bases, leaving 7 bases between them. CDR1 is SGHNT, CDR2 YYREEE, per germline (reference sequence). The CDR3 totals 13 residues.

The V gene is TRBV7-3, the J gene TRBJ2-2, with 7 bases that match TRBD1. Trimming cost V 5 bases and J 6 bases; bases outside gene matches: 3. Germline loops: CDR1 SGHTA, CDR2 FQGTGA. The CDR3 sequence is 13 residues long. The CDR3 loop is CASSPTGPGELFF. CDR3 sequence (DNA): TGTGCCAGCAGCCCGACAGGGCCCGGGGAGCTGTTTTTT. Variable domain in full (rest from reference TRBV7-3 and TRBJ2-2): GAGVSQTPSNKVTEKGKYVELRCDPISGHTALYWYRQSLGQGPEFLIYFQGTGAADDSGLPNDRFFAVRPEGSVSTLKIQRTERGDSAVYLCASSPTGPGELFFGEGSRLTVL.

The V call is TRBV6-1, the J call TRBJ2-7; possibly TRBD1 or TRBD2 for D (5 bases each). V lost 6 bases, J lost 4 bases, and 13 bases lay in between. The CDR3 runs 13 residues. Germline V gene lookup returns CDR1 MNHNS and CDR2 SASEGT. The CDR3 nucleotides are TGTGCCAGCAGCTATTTTGGGGGATACGAGCAGTACTTC. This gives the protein CASSYFGGYEQYF.

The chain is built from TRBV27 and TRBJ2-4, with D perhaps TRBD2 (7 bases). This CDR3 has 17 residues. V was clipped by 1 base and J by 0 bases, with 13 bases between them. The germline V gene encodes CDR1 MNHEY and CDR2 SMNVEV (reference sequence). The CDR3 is CASSLWGGGLAKNIQYF. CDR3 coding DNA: TGTGCCAGCAGTTTATGGGGAGGGGGTCTAGCCAAAAACATTCAGTACTTC.

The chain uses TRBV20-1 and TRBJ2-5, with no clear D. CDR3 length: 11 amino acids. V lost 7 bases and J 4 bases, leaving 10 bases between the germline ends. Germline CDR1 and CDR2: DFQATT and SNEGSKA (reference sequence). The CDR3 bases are TGCAGTGTTAGGGTTGGAGAGACCCAGTACTTC. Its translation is CSVRVGETQYF.

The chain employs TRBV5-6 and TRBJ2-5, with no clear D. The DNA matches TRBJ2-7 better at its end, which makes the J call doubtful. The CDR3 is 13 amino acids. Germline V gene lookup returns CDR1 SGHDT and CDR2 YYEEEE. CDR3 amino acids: CASSLSHSYEQYF. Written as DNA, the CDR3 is TGTGCCAGCAGCTTGTCTCACTCCTACGAGCAGTACTTC.

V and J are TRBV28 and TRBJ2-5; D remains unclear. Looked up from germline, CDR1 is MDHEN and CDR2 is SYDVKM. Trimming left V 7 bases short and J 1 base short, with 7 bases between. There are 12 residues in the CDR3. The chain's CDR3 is CASMIAQETQYF. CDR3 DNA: TGTGCCAGCATGATAGCCCAAGAGACCCAGTACTTC.

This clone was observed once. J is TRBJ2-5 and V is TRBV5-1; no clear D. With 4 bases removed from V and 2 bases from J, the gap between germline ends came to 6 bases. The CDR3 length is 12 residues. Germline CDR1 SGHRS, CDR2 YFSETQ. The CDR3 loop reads CASSQNQETQYF. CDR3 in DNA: TGCGCCAGCAGCCAAAATCAAGAGACCCAGTACTTC.

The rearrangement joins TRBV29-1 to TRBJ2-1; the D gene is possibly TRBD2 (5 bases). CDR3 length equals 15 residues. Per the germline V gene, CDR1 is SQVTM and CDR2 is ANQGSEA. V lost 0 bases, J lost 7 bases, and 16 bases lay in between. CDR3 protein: CSVEDPGRGMNEQFF. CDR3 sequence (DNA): TGCAGCGTTGAAGACCCCGGTAGAGGGATGAATGAGCAGTTCTTC.

This CDR3 is CASSLRSSRDSSYEQYF. CDR3 DNA sequence: TGTGCCAGCAGCTTACGATCGAGCCGGGACAGCTCCTACGAGCAGTACTTC. The chain couples TRBV7-6 to TRBJ2-7; 7 bases fit TRBD1. The V gene's germline CDR1 is SGHVS and CDR2 FNYEAQ. The CDR3 is made up of 17 amino acids. V lost 2 bases, J lost 0 bases, and 10 bases stayed unmatched.